This TCR beta chain was found in a study of blood T cell repertoires in COVID-19. Looking at the study overall: Specimens from acute and convalescent COVID-19 originated in the United States, Italy and Spain.

V lost 3 bases, J lost 2 bases, and 5 bases stayed unmatched. This CDR3 is built from 16 residues. Looked up from germline, CDR1 is SGHNT and CDR2 is YYREEE (reference sequence). This clone was seen at least ten times. As processed by the authors: Scientists estimated how many nucleated cells there were by amplifying reference gene primers. The data were produced by immunoSEQ multiplex PCR, yet TCRdb's version contains in-frame clones alone and is incomplete. D and trimming come from the DNA, and the V and J calls and clone size come from that table. This sample has under 200,000 clones, with roughly 83% found just once.

What was sequenced was peripheral blood. The chain uses TRBV5-4 and TRBJ1-2, with TRBD1 identical over 12 bases. This TCR came from a woman older than 75 with active or convalescent COVID-19. The CDR3 DNA is TGTGCCAGCAGCTCTGGGACAGGGGGCCCCAACTATGGCTACACCTTC. Translating it yields CASSSGTGGPNYGYTF.